These T cell receptor beta chains were read from a single sample in a study of T cells in Graves' hyperthyroidism and ophthalmopathy. TCRdb ran MiXCR on the multiplex PCR reads and lists one entry per CDR3 protein. This sample has 530,000 or so distinct CDR3 sequences, with 15% to 20% found just once. Sequencing input: blood. These receptors were obtained from a woman aged 18-29 years with Graves' ophthalmopathy. The CDR3 runs from the conserved cysteine through the conserved F or W.

V gene	J gene	CDR3 protein
TRBV12-3/TRBV12-4	TRBJ1-1	CASSFIAEAFF
TRBV7-2	TRBJ2-5	CASSFGPGQQETQYF
TRBV6-1	TRBJ2-3	CASSEVGPGLFSTDTQYF
TRBV18	TRBJ1-2	CASSPGRNYGYTF
TRBV11-2	TRBJ1-2	CASSTPRGRGYGYTF
TRBV9	TRBJ1-6	CASSPGEGVKHSPLHF
TRBV11-2	TRBJ1-1	CASSLGLFNTEAFF
TRBV20-1	TRBJ1-2	CSARGGYTF
TRBV7-2	TRBJ2-1	CASSVWTSGDEQFF
TRBV28	TRBJ1-6	CASRTSYNSPLHF
TRBV9	TRBJ2-3	CASSVDQQTGPTSTDTQYF
TRBV3-1	TRBJ1-1	CASSLLIRGKDTEAFF
TRBV7-8	TRBJ2-2	CASNLASGTGELFF